Described below is a single TCR beta chain sequence and its context. As yet, its antigen is unknown. PCR employed 60 Vbeta and 13 Jbeta primers. Only in-frame clones appear in the TCRdb table, and some are missing; sequencing was by immunoSEQ multiplex PCR. The sample has roughly 170,000 clones; over 60% are singletons. Per germline, CDR1 MDHEN and CDR2 SYDVKM. There are 12 residues in the CDR3. With 6 bases removed from V and 8 bases from J, the gap between germline ends came to 13 bases. These data come from a study of cytomegalovirus exposure and HLA in healthy donors. Findings and limits, study-wide: HLA allele associations emerged for roughly 17,000 TCR beta sequences in a later analysis, at 0.05 false discovery rate.

Sequences were obtained from PBMCs. The V and J genes are TRBV28 and TRBJ1-2; D ambiguous. The sequence was obtained from a female donor in good health and CMV-seronegative. CDR3 amino acids: CASRRQEKGYTF. The CDR3 DNA sequence: TGTGCCAGCAGAAGACAAGAGAAGGGCTACACCTTC.